One sample yielded the 12 T cell receptor beta chains listed below, sequenced in a study of regulatory T cells in long-lasting Graves disease. Arm-PCR of CDR3 regions with iRepertoire HTBI primers generated TCR beta libraries. One entry per CDR3 protein, called by TCRdb with MiXCR from the multiplex PCR reads. The sample carries roughly 440,000 distinct CDR3 sequences, around 17% recorded once. Time point meaning: newly diagnosed GD, antithyroid drugs for less than 3 months. Preparation of the TCR library used RNA extracted from PBMCs. A further study also used this sample, focusing on T cells in Graves' hyperthyroidism and ophthalmopathy.

The specimen comprised peripheral blood mononuclear cells (PBMCs), sampled at new diagnosis, from a patient treated with antithyroid drugs. These receptors came from a woman under 30 with Graves disease.

V gene TRBV20-1 combines with J gene TRBJ2-4; 9 nucleotides line up with TRBD1. V dropped 5 bases and J dropped 7; count of bases not matched to a gene: 9. This CDR3 has 14 amino acids. CDR1 is DFQATT and CDR2 is SNEGSKA in the germline V gene (reference sequence). The CDR3 DNA is TGCAGTGCTCCACAGGGGGCTACTTGGAACATTCAGTACTTC. Translated, it gives CSAPQGATWNIQYF.

About this clonotype itself: Possible read error: a much larger clone is one base away. This chain connects TRBV11-2 to TRBJ2-1, with TRBD2 identical over 7 bases. The CDR3 sequence is 15 residues long. Germline V CDR1 and CDR2: SGHAT, FQNNGV. V was pared by 4 bases and J by 5 bases, with 8 bases of the junction left unmatched. The CDR3 DNA sequence: TGTGCCAGCAGCTCACTGGGAGGGCCGAACAATGAGCAGTTCTTC. Amino acids: CASSSLGGPNNEQFF.

J is TRBJ2-1 and V is TRBV12-3 or TRBV12-4; 9 bases match TRBD2. Trimming removed 6 bases from V and 3 bases from J; junction bases left unmatched: 9. CDR3 length: 16 amino acids. CDR3 sequence (DNA): TGTGCCAGCAGACCCGACCTAGCGGGGAACTACAATGAGCAGTTCTTC. Translation gives CASRPDLAGNYNEQFF.

This clonotype has a count of ten or more. The chain links TRBV24-1 to TRBJ2-7; TRBD1 aligns across 10 bases. This CDR3 contains 16 residues. Looked up from germline, CDR1 is KGHDR and CDR2 is SFDVKD. Trimming at V came to 3 bases and at J to 6 bases, leaving 10 bases not matched to a gene. The CDR3 here is CATSDPRTGGTGEQYF. As DNA, the CDR3 is TGTGCCACCAGTGATCCACGGACAGGGGGAACGGGCGAGCAGTACTTC.

The chain links TRBV4-3 to TRBJ1-1; no definite D call. The CDR3 has 14 residues. The V end lost 4 bases, the J end lost 2 bases, and 11 bases lay between the germline ends. Germline V gene data show CDR1 as LGHNA and CDR2 as YSLEER. This CDR3 is CASSPRADNTEAFF. CDR3 nucleotide sequence: TGCGCCAGCAGCCCCCGGGCAGACAACACTGAAGCTTTCTTT.

The chain combines TRBV28 with TRBJ1-5; D unresolved. This CDR3 has 12 residues. The V end lost 8 bases, the J end lost 3 bases, and 8 bases lay between the germline ends. Germline lookup yields CDR1 MDHEN and CDR2 SYDVKM. The CDR3: CASRVVNQPQHF. CDR3 sequence (DNA): TGTGCCAGCCGGGTCGTCAATCAGCCCCAGCATTTT.

This clonotype was detected many times. The gene calls are TRBV7-8 and TRBJ2-5, with D perhaps TRBD2 (5 bases). Germline lookup yields CDR1 SGHVS and CDR2 FQNEAQ. V lost 7 bases and J lost 4, with 22 bases in between. The CDR3 sequence is 16 residues long. The CDR3 nucleotides read TGTGCCAGCATCCCGGGCCGGGAAGGATGGAGAGAGACCCAGTACTTC. Translation gives CASIPGREGWRETQYF.

The V gene is TRBV5-1, the J gene TRBJ2-5; either TRBD1 or TRBD2 may supply D (5 bases each). The V gene lost 6 bases and the J gene lost 4 bases, with 16 bases spanning the gap. CDR1 is SGHRS and CDR2 is YFSETQ in the germline V gene. This CDR3 region has 14 residues. Here the CDR3 reads CASTDGTQGETQYF. In DNA form, the CDR3 reads TGCGCCAGCACTGATGGGACCCAGGGAGAGACCCAGTACTTC.

This clonotype was seen a handful of times. This CDR3 reads CAWRDRPNTEAFF. In nucleotides, the CDR3 is TGTGCCTGGAGAGACAGGCCGAACACTGAAGCTTTCTTT. The V gene is TRBV30, the J gene TRBJ1-1; TRBD1 is a possible D gene (6 bases). The length of the CDR3 is 13 residues. CDR1 and CDR2 from the germline V gene are GTSNPN and SVGIG (reference sequence). V lost 3 bases, J lost 1 base, and 9 bases lay in between.

In its sample, this clonotype was seen a few times. The V gene is TRBV10-3, the J gene TRBJ1-4; D may be TRBD1 (6 bases). Germline loops: CDR1 ENHRY, CDR2 SYGVKD. CDR3 size: 16 residues. The V gene lost 0 bases and the J gene lost 3 bases, with 11 bases spanning the gap. DNA of the CDR3: TGTGCCATCAGTGAGTCTTTGACAGGACCTAATGAAAAACTGTTTTTT. It codes for CAISESLTGPNEKLFF.

This clonotype was seen repeatedly, ten times or more. The rearrangement uses TRBV29-1 and TRBJ1-2; 11 bases are shared with TRBD1. Germline-derived CDR1 and CDR2 are SQVTM and ANQGSEA. The CDR3 consists of 15 residues. Trimming cost V 0 bases and J 7 bases; bases outside gene matches: 7. The CDR3 DNA sequence: TGCAGCGTTGAAGATCGGACAGGGGGCATGGGTGGCTACACCTTC. It translates to CSVEDRTGGMGGYTF.

The table lists this clonotype with many counts. CDR3: CATSDSLGRGRETQYF. CDR3 coding DNA: TGTGCCACCAGTGATTCACTGGGCAGGGGAAGAGAGACCCAGTACTTC. The rearrangement joins TRBV24-1 to TRBJ2-5, with D perhaps matching TRBD1 (6 bases). Germline values: CDR1 KGHDR, CDR2 SFDVKD. The CDR3 covers 16 residues. The germline V and J ends were trimmed by 2 bases and 4 bases, with 16 bases remaining between them.